This T cell receptor beta chain was sequenced in a study of response to subunit inactivated influenza vaccine. Study outcomes and limitations: Each seasonal flu vaccination may recruit only limited new T cells, authors suggested.

The CDR3 is made up of 14 amino acids. From germline, CDR1 is SEHNR and CDR2 FQNEAQ (reference sequence). Of note for this clonotype: The antigen is not known. The junction differs from germline at one of its ends, possibly a read error.

TCRdb independently ran MiXCR on the RT-PCR reads; one entry per CDR3 protein. This repertoire shows 450,000 to 700,000 distinct CDR3 sequences, less than 15% found once; its top ten account for 11%. This TCR derives from a man aged 50 or older who received an inactivated influenza vaccine. This sample comprised PBMCs from blood, obtained 11 to 12 days after vaccination. The V call is TRBV7-9, the J call TRBJ2-4, with D perhaps TRBD2 (5 bases). CDR3 amino acids: CASILSLRENIQYF. CDR3 sequence (DNA): TGTGCCAGCATCTTATCTTTGAGGGAAAACATTCAGTACTTC.